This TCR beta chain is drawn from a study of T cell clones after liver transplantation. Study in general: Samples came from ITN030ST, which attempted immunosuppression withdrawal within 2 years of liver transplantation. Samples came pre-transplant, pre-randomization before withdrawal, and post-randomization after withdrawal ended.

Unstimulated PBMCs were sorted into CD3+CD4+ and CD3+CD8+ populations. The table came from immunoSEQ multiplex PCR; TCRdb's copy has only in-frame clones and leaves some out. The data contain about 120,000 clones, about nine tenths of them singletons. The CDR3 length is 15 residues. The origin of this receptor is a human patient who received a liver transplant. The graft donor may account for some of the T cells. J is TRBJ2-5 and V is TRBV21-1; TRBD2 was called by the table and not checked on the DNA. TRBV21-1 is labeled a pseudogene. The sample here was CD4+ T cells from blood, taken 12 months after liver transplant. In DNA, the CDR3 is TGTGCCAGCAGCAGGGTGCGGAGGGGTAGGGAGACCCAGTACTTC. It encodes CASSRVRRGRETQYF.